The present TCR beta chain was sequenced within a study of beta chain features in type 1 diabetes. The entirety of the isolated RNA underwent reverse transcription, so expressed TCRB transcripts were sequenced. Libraries were prepared by immunoSEQ multiplex PCR; TCRdb keeps only in-frame clonotypes and omits some of them. This sample carries more than 250,000 clones, 14% to 15% of them seen once, and the ten largest clones take 0.015% to 0.019%. This clone appeared a few times. The antigen remains undetermined. Study-level findings and limits: When Type 1 diabetes patients were examined, their TCRB CDR3s proved moderately but significantly shorter in all four CD4+ subsets.

Naive, central memory, regulatory and stem cell-like memory cells within the CD4+ compartment were sorted using CD45RO/CCR7/CD25/CD127/CD95/CD27. Trimming at V came to 3 bases and at J to 4 bases, leaving 13 bases not matched to a gene. The CDR3 is 16 amino acids. The germline gives CDR1 SGHRS, CDR2 YFSETQ. The receptor was derived from a young man with type 1 diabetes. Material for sequencing was naive CD4+ T cells from blood. This chain links TRBV5-1 with TRBJ2-7; 7 positions agree with TRBD2. This chain's CDR3 is CASSSTPSGALYEQYF. DNA of the CDR3: TGCGCCAGCAGCTCAACTCCGAGCGGGGCCCTTTACGAGCAGTACTTC.